The rows below give T cell receptor beta chains drawn from one sample of a study of blood T cell repertoires in COVID-19. This table comes from immunoSEQ multiplex PCR, and its TCRdb copy is limited to in-frame clones, with some not included. The table lists 70,000 to 95,000 clones, roughly nine tenths of them singletons, with approximately 1.5% in the top ten. The sequenced sample was peripheral blood. These receptors all come from a human donor with active COVID-19. The donor label of this sample is uncertain. The CDR3 runs from the conserved cysteine through the conserved F or W. D genes are given only for firm matches. Clone size is not always given. Where it is, it says once, few, many or a class for expanded clones.

j_gene,d_gene,abundance,v_gene,CDR3nt,CDR3aa
TRBJ1-5,TRBD1,-,TRBV19,TGTGCCAGCCGAAAGACAGGGTTGATAGGCAATCAGCCCCAGCATTTT,CASRKTGLIGNQPQHF
TRBJ2-4,TRBD1,-,TRBV11-2,TGTGCCAGCAGCTTAGAACCCCCGGGACAGGGGGTCCTAGCCAAAAACATTCAGTACTTC,CASSLEPPGQGVLAKNIQYF
TRBJ2-7,TRBD1,-,TRBV9,TGTGCCAGCAGCGTAGGGCCGGGACAGGGACACTACGAGCAGTACTTC,CASSVGPGQGHYEQYF
TRBJ2-3,TRBD1,-,TRBV2,TGTGCCAGCAGCGCCGGGACAGAATCTAGCACAGATACGCAGTATTTT,CASSAGTESSTDTQYF
TRBJ1-2,-,-,TRBV19,TGTGCCAGTAGTACTTCCGACGGACTCGAGGGCTACACCTTC,CASSTSDGLEGYTF
TRBJ1-6,-,few,TRBV4-1,TGCGCCAGCAGCTCCTGGACAGCTAATTCACCCCTCCACTTT,CASSSWTANSPLHF
TRBJ1-4,-,-,TRBV19,TGTGCCAGCGGACAAGATAAACTGTTTTTT,CASGQDKLFF
TRBJ1-5,-,-,TRBV5-4,TGTGCCAGCAGCTTGGGAGGGAGTATCAATCAGCCCCAGCATTTT,CASSLGGSINQPQHF
TRBJ2-7,-,few,TRBV6-5,TGTGCCAGCATCCTACAGGGCGCCTACGAGCAGTACTTC,CASILQGAYEQYF
TRBJ2-3,-,-,TRBV9,TGTGCCAGCAGCGTATGGGGCAGCACAGATACGCAGTATTTT,CASSVWGSTDTQYF
TRBJ2-3,TRBD1,-,TRBV7-9,TGTGCCAGCAGGCCGCCGGGACAGGGGTTTTCAGATACGCAGTATTTT,CASRPPGQGFSDTQYF
TRBJ2-2,-,-,TRBV18,TGTGCCAGCTCATCACTAGAAGAGGGCACCGGGGAGCTGTTTTTT,CASSSLEEGTGELFF
TRBJ2-7,-,-,TRBV27,TGTGCCAGCAGCCCCCGGGGATCTGCCTACGAGCAGTACTTC,CASSPRGSAYEQYF
TRBJ2-1,TRBD1,-,TRBV11-2,TGTGCCAGCAGCCCTCAGGGGGCGGGAAATGAGCAGTTCTTC,CASSPQGAGNEQFF
TRBJ1-2,-,-,TRBV18,TGTGCCAGCTCAGGGGACACGGAAGGCTACACCTTC,CASSGDTEGYTF
TRBJ1-2,-,-,TRBV5-6,TGTGCCAGCAGCTCGGGATATTTAAAAAATGGCTACACCTTC,CASSSGYLKNGYTF
TRBJ2-7,TRBD2,-,TRBV27,TGTGCCAGCACCCCCCGGCGGGGGATCGCCCCCCACGAGCAGTACTTC,CASTPRRGIAPHEQYF
TRBJ1-1,TRBD1,-,TRBV5-1,TGCGCCAGCAGCTTGGGGACTACAGGGGGCGGTGAAGCTTTCTTT,CASSLGTTGGGEAFF
TRBJ1-6,TRBD1,-,TRBV5-1,TGCGCCAGCAGGCCCGGACAGGACTCTTCACCCCTCCACTTT,CASRPGQDSSPLHF
TRBJ2-7,-,few,TRBV6-2/TRBV6-3,TGTGCCAGCAGTTCAAGGGACAACCACGAGCAGTACTTC,CASSSRDNHEQYF
TRBJ2-1,-,once,TRBV7-8,TGTGCCAGCAGCCCCCCCCGTCTGGGAGGACTTAAGGCCAATGAGCAGTTCTTC,CASSPPRLGGLKANEQFF
TRBJ2-1,-,-,TRBV7-9,TGTGCCAGCAGCTTCAGGGCTGTCTCCTACAATGAGCAGTTCTTC,CASSFRAVSYNEQFF
TRBJ1-3,-,-,TRBV30,TGTGCCAGCAAAACAGGATCTGGAAACACCATATATTTT,CASKTGSGNTIYF
TRBJ1-5,TRBD1,-,TRBV6-6,TGTGCCAGCAGTGACCCGGGACAGCTTTCCCAGCCCCAGCATTTT,CASSDPGQLSQPQHF
TRBJ2-2,TRBD2,-,TRBV7-2,TGTGCCAGCAGCCTAGGACTAGCGGGGAACACCGGGGAGCTGTTTTTT,CASSLGLAGNTGELFF
TRBJ1-5,TRBD1,-,TRBV19,TGTGCCAGTAGTGAAACAGGGGGCCTGGGCAATCAGCCCCAGCATTTT,CASSETGGLGNQPQHF
TRBJ2-7,TRBD1,-,TRBV13,TGTGCCAGCAGCCTATGGACAGGGGGCTACGAGCAGTACTTC,CASSLWTGGYEQYF
TRBJ1-2,TRBD1,-,TRBV29-1,TGCAGCGTTGAGGGACAGGAGCCTGGCTACACCTTC,CSVEGQEPGYTF
TRBJ2-1,TRBD2,-,TRBV27,TGTGCCAGCAGAACCCTAGCGGGGGGGAAGGACAATGAGCAGTTCTTC,CASRTLAGGKDNEQFF
TRBJ2-7,TRBD1,once,TRBV7-8,TGTGCCAGCAGCTTCGGACAGGTCTTGGAAGAGCAGTACTTC,CASSFGQVLEEQYF
TRBJ2-1,TRBD2,-,TRBV19,TGTGCCAGTAGTACCCGTAGCGGGTACAATGAGCAGTTCTTC,CASSTRSGYNEQFF
TRBJ2-7,TRBD2,-,TRBV9,TGTGCCAGCAGCGTAGGTGGGACTAGCGGGTACGAGCAGTACTTC,CASSVGGTSGYEQYF
TRBJ2-7,TRBD1,-,TRBV6-2/TRBV6-3,TGTGCCAGCAGTACCCGGACAGGGGCCTACGAGCAGTACTTC,CASSTRTGAYEQYF
TRBJ2-1,-,-,TRBV11-2,TGTGCCAGCAGCTTAGAGCCAGTACAGTTCTTC,CASSLEPVQFF
TRBJ1-2,-,few,TRBV6-5,TGTGCCAGCACCTCAGGGGTAAACTATGGCTACACCTTC,CASTSGVNYGYTF
TRBJ2-2,-,-,TRBV7-7,TGTGCCAGCAGAACAGGGTCGGGGACCGGGGAGCTGTTTTTT,CASRTGSGTGELFF
TRBJ1-5,-,-,TRBV7-8,TGTGCCAGCAGCTTATTTTCCAGGATTAATGGATACCAGCCCCAGCATTTT,CASSLFSRINGYQPQHF
TRBJ1-2,-,-,TRBV7-9,TGTGCCAGCAGCCCTACAGAGGACCAGACAGGAGCTAACTATGGCTACACCTTC,CASSPTEDQTGANYGYTF
TRBJ1-4,-,-,TRBV5-6,TGTGCCAGCTCCGGGATGGAGAGGGAAAAACTGTTTTTT,CASSGMEREKLFF
TRBJ2-7,-,-,TRBV11-2,TGTGCCAGCAGCTACGACACGAGCTCCTACGAGCAGTACTTC,CASSYDTSSYEQYF
TRBJ1-2,TRBD1,-,TRBV13,TGTGCCAGCAGCTTATTAGGGACAGGAAGGGATGGCTACACCTTC,CASSLLGTGRDGYTF
TRBJ2-2,TRBD2,-,TRBV7-3,TGTGCCAGCAGCATCGGCATAGCGGGGGGAAACACCGGGGAGCTGTTTTTT,CASSIGIAGGNTGELFF
TRBJ1-5,TRBD1,-,TRBV7-2,TGTGCCAGCAGCCAAGACAGGGCGCAGCCCCAGCATTTT,CASSQDRAQPQHF
TRBJ2-1,-,-,TRBV7-6,TGTGCCAGCAGCTTAGGGGGACACACAGGCGGCAATGAGCAGTTCTTC,CASSLGGHTGGNEQFF
TRBJ1-2,TRBD1,-,TRBV5-6,TGTGCCAGCAGCTATACAGGGGAAAGATACACCTTC,CASSYTGERYTF
TRBJ2-2,TRBD1,-,TRBV3-1/TRBV3-2,TGTGCCAGCAGCCCGGGACAGGGGGGAACCGGGGAGCTGTTTTTT,CASSPGQGGTGELFF
TRBJ2-5,-,-,TRBV5-8,TGTGCCAGCAGCTTGGGGGACGGAGGGCAAGAGACCCAGTACTTC,CASSLGDGGQETQYF
TRBJ2-7,-,-,TRBV5-4,TGTGCCAGCAGCTTCAGGGTAACCTCTTACGAGCAGTACTTC,CASSFRVTSYEQYF
TRBJ1-3,-,-,TRBV29-1,TGCAGCGTTTGGGAGAGCTCTGGAAACACCATATATTTT,CSVWESSGNTIYF
TRBJ2-1,TRBD2,-,TRBV4-3,TGCGCCAGCAGCCAAGGAGAGCGGGGGGGTGACAATGAGCAGTTCTTC,CASSQGERGGDNEQFF
TRBJ2-2,-,few,TRBV7-2,TGTGCCAGCAGCTTAAGCCCGACTCTCGCGAACACCGGGGAGCTGTTTTTT,CASSLSPTLANTGELFF
TRBJ1-5,-,once,TRBV6-2/TRBV6-3,TGTGCCAGCAGTTACAGTTTGCCGACCCACAGGGGCAATCAGCCCCAGCATTTT,CASSYSLPTHRGNQPQHF
TRBJ2-7,TRBD1,few,TRBV7-3,TGTGCCAGCAGTCGACAGAGGACAGGGGGCGGAGGGCAGTACTTC,CASSRQRTGGGGQYF
TRBJ1-1,-,-,TRBV6-4,TGTGCCAGCAGGGGTACTGGGCGGAACACTGAAGCTTTCTTT,CASRGTGRNTEAFF
TRBJ2-7,-,-,TRBV5-4,TGTGCCAGCGCACGGGGAGCCTACGAGCAGTACTTC,CASARGAYEQYF